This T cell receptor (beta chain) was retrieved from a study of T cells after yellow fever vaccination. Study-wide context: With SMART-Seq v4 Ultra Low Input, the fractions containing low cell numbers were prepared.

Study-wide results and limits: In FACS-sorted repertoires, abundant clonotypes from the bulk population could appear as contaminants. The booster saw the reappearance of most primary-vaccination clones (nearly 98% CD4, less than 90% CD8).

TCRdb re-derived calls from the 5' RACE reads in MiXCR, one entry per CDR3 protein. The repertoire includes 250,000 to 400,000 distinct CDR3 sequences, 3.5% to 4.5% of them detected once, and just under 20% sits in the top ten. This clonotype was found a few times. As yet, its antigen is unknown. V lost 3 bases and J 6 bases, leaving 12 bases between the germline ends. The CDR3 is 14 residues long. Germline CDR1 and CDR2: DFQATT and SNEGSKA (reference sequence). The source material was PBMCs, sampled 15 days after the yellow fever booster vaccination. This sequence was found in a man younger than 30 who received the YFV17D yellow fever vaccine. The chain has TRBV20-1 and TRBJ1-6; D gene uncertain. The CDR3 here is CSASPRSLNSPLHF. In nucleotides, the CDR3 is TGCAGTGCTAGTCCCCGCTCCCTTAATTCACCCCTCCACTTT.